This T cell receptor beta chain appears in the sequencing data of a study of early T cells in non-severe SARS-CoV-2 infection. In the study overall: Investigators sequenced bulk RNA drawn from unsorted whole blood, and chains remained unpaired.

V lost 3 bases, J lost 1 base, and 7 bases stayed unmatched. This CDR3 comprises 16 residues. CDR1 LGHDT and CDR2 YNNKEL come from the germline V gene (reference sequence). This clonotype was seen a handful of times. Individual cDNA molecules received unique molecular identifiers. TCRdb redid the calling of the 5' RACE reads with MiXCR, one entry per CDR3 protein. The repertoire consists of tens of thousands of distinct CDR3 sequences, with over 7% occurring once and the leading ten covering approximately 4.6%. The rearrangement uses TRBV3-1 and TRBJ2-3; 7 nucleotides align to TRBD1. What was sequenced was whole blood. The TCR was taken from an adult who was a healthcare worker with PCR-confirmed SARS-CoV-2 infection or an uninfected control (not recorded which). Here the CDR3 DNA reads TGTGCCAGCAGCCACCAAAGGGGGCAGGGCACAGATACGCAGTATTTT. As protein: CASSHQRGQGTDTQYF.